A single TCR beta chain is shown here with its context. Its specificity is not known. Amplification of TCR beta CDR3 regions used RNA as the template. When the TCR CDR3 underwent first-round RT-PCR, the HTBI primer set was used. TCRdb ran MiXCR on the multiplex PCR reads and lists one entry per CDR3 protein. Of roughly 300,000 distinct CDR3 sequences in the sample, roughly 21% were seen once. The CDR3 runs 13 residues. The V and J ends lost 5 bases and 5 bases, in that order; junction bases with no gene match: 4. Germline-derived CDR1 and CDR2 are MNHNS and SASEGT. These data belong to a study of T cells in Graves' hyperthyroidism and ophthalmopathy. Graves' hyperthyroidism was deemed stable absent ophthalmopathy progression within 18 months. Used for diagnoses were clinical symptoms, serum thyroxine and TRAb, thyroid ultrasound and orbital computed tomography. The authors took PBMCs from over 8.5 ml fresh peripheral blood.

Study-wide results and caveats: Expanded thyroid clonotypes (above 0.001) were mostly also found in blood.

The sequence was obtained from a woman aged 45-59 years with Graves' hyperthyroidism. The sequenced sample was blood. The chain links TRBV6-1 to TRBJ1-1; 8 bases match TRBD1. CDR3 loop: CASSINRGTEAFF. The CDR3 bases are TGTGCCAGCAGTATAAACAGGGGGACTGAAGCTTTCTTT.